The 8 T cell receptor beta chains presented below share a single source sample, sequenced in a study of blood T cell repertoires in COVID-19. The assay was immunoSEQ multiplex PCR, and TCRdb's table has in-frame clones only and misses some. The sample carries a few hundred thousand clones, roughly 90% recorded once. Sequenced material: PBMCs or T cells enriched from blood (not recorded which). The receptors were sampled from a young woman with acute COVID-19.

This rearrangement joins TRBV5-4 to TRBJ2-7; D might be TRBD2 (6 bases). The CDR3 has 14 residues. The V end lost 2 bases, the J end lost 2 bases, and 11 bases lay between the germline ends. Germline CDR1 reads SGHNT; CDR2 reads YYREEE (reference sequence). As DNA, the CDR3 is TGTGCCAGCAGCTTTCGCGGGAAGCCCTACGAGCAGTACTTC. Protein: CASSFRGKPYEQYF.

This chain connects TRBV7-2 to TRBJ2-3; tentatively, D is TRBD2 (5 bases). V lost 3 bases and J 4 bases, leaving 14 bases between the germline ends. CDR3 length: 15 amino acids. Germline V lookup: CDR1 SGHTA, CDR2 FQGNSA. The CDR3 loop is CASSFVEGWSDTQYF. CDR3 DNA sequence: TGTGCCAGCAGCTTTGTCGAGGGCTGGTCAGATACGCAGTATTTT.

V is TRBV28 and J is TRBJ2-2; D call uncertain. Germline loops: CDR1 MDHEN, CDR2 SYDVKM. The CDR3 runs 15 residues. V was trimmed by 1 base and J by 0 bases, leaving 6 bases between them. The CDR3 sequence: CASSLFSPNTGELFF. The CDR3 DNA reads as TGTGCCAGCAGTTTATTCAGTCCGAACACCGGGGAGCTGTTTTTT.

This clone was seen once. Other DNA sequences of this sample code for an identical CDR3. This rearrangement joins TRBV5-1 to TRBJ2-6; D is ambiguous. Germline V gives CDR1 SGHRS, CDR2 YFSETQ. The CDR3 runs 14 residues. Between the trimmed V and J ends, which lost 0 bases and 4 bases, there was a span of 5 bases. The CDR3 sequence is CASSLVSGANVLTF. The CDR3 bases are TGCGCCAGCAGCTTGGTCTCCGGGGCCAACGTCCTGACTTTC. The full variable domain, rest sourced from reference TRBV5-1 and TRBJ2-6, is KAGVTQTPRYLIKTRGQQVTLSCSPISGHRSVSWYQQTPGQGLQFLFEYFSETQRNKGNFPGRFSGRQFSNSRSEMNVSTLELGDSALYLCASSLVSGANVLTFGAGSRLTVL.

The rearrangement joins TRBV24-1 to TRBJ1-4; 7 nucleotides agree with TRBD1. Germline assignment: CDR1 KGHDR and CDR2 SFDVKD. CDR3 length: 13 residues. With 7 bases clipped from V and 4 bases from J, the junction kept 2 bases outside the gene matches. CDR3 nucleotides: TGTGCCACCAGGGGACAGAGTAATGAAAAACTGTTTTTT. Translated: CATRGQSNEKLFF.

As for this clone: This same CDR3 is encoded by further DNA sequences in the sample. The V and J genes are TRBV28 and TRBJ1-2; 9 nucleotides align to TRBD1. After removal of 3 bases from V and 6 bases from J, the junction contained 5 bases not matched to a gene. CDR3 length: 14 amino acids. CDR1 and CDR2 (germline): MDHEN, SYDVKM. In DNA, the CDR3 is TGTGCCAGCAGTTTTTATGGGACAGGGAATGGCTACACCTTC. Its translation is CASSFYGTGNGYTF.

This clone has a single count. The chain couples TRBV2 to TRBJ2-6; tentatively, D is TRBD2 (5 bases). This CDR3 region has 17 residues. V was shortened by 6 bases and J by 8 bases, with 23 bases between the two germline ends. The germline V gene has CDR1 SNHLY and CDR2 FYNNEI. In DNA form, the CDR3 reads TGTGCCAGCAGATCGAGACCTCGGGATCTTTTTACCAACGTCCTGACTTTC. This codes for CASRSRPRDLFTNVLTF.

This rearrangement joins TRBV30 to TRBJ2-1, with 8 bases aligning to TRBD2. From germline, CDR1 is GTSNPN and CDR2 SVGIG (reference sequence). The CDR3 runs 20 residues. With V trimmed by 0 bases and J by 7 bases, 23 bases remained unmatched. Written as DNA, the CDR3 is TGTGCCTGGAGTGTCAATTCCCTGGGGGGACTAGAAAGGGACGGAAATGAGCAGTTCTTC. Its translation is CAWSVNSLGGLERDGNEQFF.